The next 14 T cell receptor beta chains were all read from a single sample in a study of T-cell memory formation after mild COVID-19 (dated by TCRdb to about 2021). Library creation used 5' RACE. Sequencing used an Illumina NovaSeq 6000. Through fastp at Q25 and MiXCR, TCRdb rebuilt clones from the public reads, retaining in-frame beta chains. Every CDR3 protein is listed once, alongside the most common genes and DNA of its rows. The sample has roughly 110,000 distinct CDR3 sequences on record, around 12% of them singletons. More than 25% of the sample is taken by the ten largest. Sequenced: PBMCs or a T cell subset sorted from them (not recorded which). The receptor set was obtained from an adult woman who had mild COVID-19 (a few samples of this study predate the infection). The sample titles of this study are shuffled in the database, so cell type and time point are left out; the donor was told from shared clones.

This clonotype was detected only a few times. This sequence joins TRBV2 and TRBJ1-2, with TRBD1 as a possible D gene (6 bases). This CDR3 spans 18 amino acids. Germline V CDR1 and CDR2: SNHLY, FYNNEI. The V gene lost 2 bases and the J gene lost 5 bases, with 24 bases spanning the gap. CDR3 amino acids: CASSEFISAGEVAYGYTF. CDR3 nucleotide sequence: TGTGCCAGCAGTGAATTTATCTCGGCAGGGGAGGTGGCGTATGGCTACACCTTC.

This clonotype occurred a few times. The chain is built from TRBV19 and TRBJ2-3; no clear D. From germline, CDR1 is LNHDA and CDR2 SQIVND (reference sequence). Trimming shortened V by 5 bases and J by 4 bases, and 13 bases separated the two germline ends. This CDR3 has 14 amino acids. CDR3 sequence: CASSPWAVPDTQYF. Here the CDR3 DNA reads TGTGCCAGTAGTCCCTGGGCGGTACCAGATACGCAGTATTTT. Full variable domain (rest looked up from reference TRBV19 and TRBJ2-3): DGGITQSPKYLFRKEGQNVTLSCEQNLNHDAMYWYRQDPGQGLRLIYYSQIVNDFQKGDIAEGYSVSREKKESFPLTVTSAQKNPTAFYLCASSPWAVPDTQYFGPGTRLTVL.

This clonotype was counted only a few times. The V gene is TRBV7-8, the J gene TRBJ1-1, with 7 bases that match TRBD1. This CDR3 comprises 16 residues. CDR1 is SGHVS, CDR2 FQNEAQ, per germline. The J segment lost 0 bases and the V segment lost 5 bases, leaving 9 bases of the junction unmatched. Here the CDR3 DNA reads TGTGCCAGCAGCCCCCAGGGGGGTCGGTTGAACACTGAAGCTTTCTTT. Protein sequence: CASSPQGGRLNTEAFF.

This clonotype was seen only a few times. The CDR3 coding sequence is TGTGCCAGCAGGACTCTGATGGGCCTGAACACTGAAGCTTTCTTT. It specifies CASRTLMGLNTEAFF. The chain recombines TRBV27 with TRBJ1-1; the D is unclear. Germline loops: CDR1 MNHEY, CDR2 SMNVEV (reference sequence). The germline V and J ends were trimmed by 6 bases and 0 bases, with 14 bases remaining between them. CDR3 length: 15 residues.

This clonotype occurred a few times. V usage is TRBV7-9 and J usage is TRBJ2-7; a weak D match, TRBD2 (6 bases). Germline loops: CDR1 SEHNR, CDR2 FQNEAQ (reference sequence). This CDR3 has 14 residues. The V gene lost 5 bases and the J gene lost 2 bases, with 13 bases spanning the gap. The CDR3 region is CASSASEVPYEQYF. For the CDR3, the DNA is TGTGCCAGCAGCGCTAGCGAGGTACCCTACGAGCAGTACTTC.

The sample holds a few counts of this clonotype. The chain joins TRBV9 to TRBJ2-3; TRBD2 is a possible D gene (5 bases). CDR1 SGDLS and CDR2 YYNGEE come from the germline V gene. Trimming shortened V by 2 bases and J by 2 bases, and 9 bases separated the two germline ends. The CDR3 is 14 amino acids. CDR3 sequence: CASSVVDFTDTQYF. The CDR3, as DNA: TGTGCCAGCAGCGTTGTGGACTTCACAGATACGCAGTATTTT.

The gene calls are TRBV6-1 and TRBJ1-1, with 9 bases fitting TRBD1. There are 14 residues in the CDR3. The germline V gene has CDR1 MNHNS and CDR2 SASEGT. Unmatched junction bases numbered 8, after V lost 5 bases and J lost 7 bases. CDR3 in amino acids: CASSSYRGLGEAFF. Here the CDR3 DNA reads TGTGCCAGCAGTTCCTACAGGGGGCTGGGTGAAGCTTTCTTT.

CDR3 coding DNA: TGTGCCAGCAGCACAACTAGCGGAGCCTACAATGAGCAGTTCTTC. The encoded protein is CASSTTSGAYNEQFF. The gene calls are TRBV11-2 and TRBJ2-1, with 8 bases matching TRBD2. The germline gives CDR1 SGHAT, CDR2 FQNNGV. After removal of 5 bases from V and 2 bases from J, the junction contained 5 bases not matched to a gene. This CDR3 comprises 15 residues. Together with reference TRBV11-2 and TRBJ2-1, the CDR3 gives the full variable domain: EAGVAQSPRYKIIEKRQSVAFWCNPISGHATLYWYQQILGQGPKLLIQFQNNGVVDDSQLPKDRFSAERLKGVDSTLKIQPAKLEDSAVYLCASSTTSGAYNEQFFGPGTRLTVL.

V usage is TRBV9 and J usage is TRBJ2-7, with 9 bases lining up with TRBD1. Germline V gene lookup returns CDR1 SGDLS and CDR2 YYNGEE. This CDR3 spans 14 amino acids. V lost 6 bases, J lost 3 bases, and 7 bases stayed unmatched. The CDR3 sequence is CASTPGQGGYEQYF. The CDR3 DNA sequence: TGTGCCAGCACCCCGGGACAGGGAGGCTACGAGCAGTACTTC.

The chain links TRBV12-3 or TRBV12-4 to TRBJ2-3, with 7 nucleotides matching TRBD1. With 6 bases clipped from V and 1 base from J, the junction kept 10 bases outside the gene matches. CDR3 length equals 16 residues. This CDR3 is CASSPGTDLRTDTQYF. In DNA, the CDR3 is TGTGCCAGCAGCCCTGGGACAGACCTACGCACAGATACGCAGTATTTT.

This clonotype appeared a few times. This sequence joins TRBV12-3 or TRBV12-4 and TRBJ1-3; tentative D call: TRBD1 (6 bases). V lost 3 bases, J lost 0 bases, and 9 bases lay in between. This CDR3 region has 15 residues. Here the CDR3 DNA reads TGTGCCAGCAGTTTGGGGACAAGCTCTGGAAACACCATATATTTT. Residues: CASSLGTSSGNTIYF.

This clonotype was observed many times. The chain joins TRBV7-6 to TRBJ2-1; TRBD1 matches 7 bases. J was trimmed by 0 bases and V by 1 base; bases with no gene match: 0. Germline V gene lookup returns CDR1 SGHVS and CDR2 FNYEAQ. The CDR3 is made up of 15 amino acids. The CDR3 DNA reads as TGTGCCAGCAGCTTAGGGGACAGCTCCTACAATGAGCAGTTCTTC. Translating it yields CASSLGDSSYNEQFF.

This clonotype appeared a few times. This chain uses TRBV4-1 with TRBJ2-7; 7 bases fit TRBD1. J gave up 4 bases and V 1 base, and 7 bases lay outside the gene matches. There are 15 residues in the CDR3. Germline V gives CDR1 MGHRA, CDR2 YSYEKL. In DNA, the CDR3 is TGCGCCAGCAGCCAAGGACAGGGTGAAAGTTACGAGCAGTACTTC. It codes for CASSQGQGESYEQYF.

This chain uses TRBV15 with TRBJ2-2; 8 bases are a match to TRBD1. Looked up from germline, CDR1 is LNHNV and CDR2 is YYDKDF (reference sequence). The CDR3 loop spans 13 amino acids. J gave up 6 bases and V 8 bases, and 5 bases lay outside the gene matches. The CDR3 is CATGTGVPGELFF. The CDR3 nucleotides read TGTGCCACCGGGACAGGCGTTCCCGGGGAGCTGTTTTTT.